This T cell receptor beta chain was sequenced in a study of siplizumab effects on memory and regulatory T cells. Profiled with immunoSEQ multiplex PCR; TCRdb holds only in-frame clones, not every one. The table shows over 100,000 clones, with roughly 92% occurring only once. The CDR3 sequence is 13 residues long. V lost 4 bases and J lost 0, with 1 base in between. Germline V CDR1 and CDR2: MNHEY, SVGAGI. Whole-study findings and limits: Suppressive function of proliferating Tregs from siplizumab cultures was not confirmed. Unstimulated subsets captured only a minor fraction of alloreactive clones.

As concerns this clone: The antigen remains unidentified.

This rearrangement joins TRBV6-5 to TRBJ2-6; D ambiguous. Material for sequencing was CD4+ T cells sorted from blood. This clonotype was sampled from a human donor in good health. The CDR3 here is CASSFSGANVLTF. The CDR3 DNA reads as TGTGCCAGCAGTTTCTCTGGGGCCAACGTCCTGACTTTC.